What follows are 20 T cell receptor beta chains derived from one specimen sequenced in a study of HIV-infected children after antiretroviral therapy interruption. The treatment was: PENTA 11 planned treatment interruption arm or continuous ART arm. Unique molecular identifiers were included in an RNA-based 3' RACE TCR library. TCRdb passed the 3' RACE reads through MiXCR, listing each CDR3 protein once. The table includes more than 85,000 distinct CDR3 sequences, approximately 6.9% detected once. Here the sequenced sample was CD45RA+ CD4+ T cells from PBMCs, pooled from several time points, taken from a donor given antiretroviral therapy, either interrupted or continuous. Regarding subset: naive CD4+ CD45RA+ CD45RO- T cells. The receptors come from a pool of human donors with HIV.

Many counts were recorded for this clonotype. The rearrangement joins TRBV14 to TRBJ1-1; D is undetermined. Germline V CDR1 and CDR2: SGHDN, FVKESK. V was cut by 5 bases and J by 4 bases, with 20 bases left in between. The CDR3 has 16 residues. The CDR3 here is CASSKRVPVEGTEAFF. The CDR3 nucleotides read TGTGCCAGCAGCAAGCGGGTCCCTGTTGAAGGCACTGAAGCTTTCTTT.

Details on this clonotype: A much larger clone differs by one base, so this may be a read error. This CDR3 fails to terminate in the conserved phenylalanine or tryptophan, so it likely reflects a read error. The genes are TRBV19 and TRBJ2-1, with 12 bases identical to TRBD2. Germline CDR1 LNHDA, CDR2 SQIVND (reference sequence). V was pared by 4 bases and J by 6 bases, with 7 bases of the junction left unmatched. This CDR3 spans 16 amino acids. CDR3 sequence: CASSTPTSGRSNEQFS. CDR3 DNA sequence: TGTGCCAGTAGTACCCCGACTAGCGGGAGAAGCAATGAGCAGTTCTCC.

This clonotype was seen ten or more times. This chain joins TRBV5-5 and TRBJ1-2; weak D call: TRBD1 (5 bases). The CDR3 is made up of 16 amino acids. The ends were cut back, 6 bases at V and 7 bases at J, with 25 bases in the middle. Germline V gene sequence: CDR1 SGHKS, CDR2 YYEKEE (reference sequence). CDR3 sequence reads: CASTFASGNGMSGYTF. The DNA of the CDR3 is TGTGCCAGCACTTTTGCGTCAGGGAACGGGATGTCTGGCTACACCTTC.

This clonotype was detected ten times or more. V is TRBV10-3 and J is TRBJ1-4; perhaps TRBD1 as D (6 bases). V dropped 6 bases and J dropped 3 bases, with 8 bases sitting between them. Germline lookup yields CDR1 ENHRY and CDR2 SYGVKD. The CDR3 is 13 amino acids. CDR3 protein: CAIRGASNEKLFF. DNA of the CDR3: TGTGCCATCAGGGGGGCCTCTAATGAAAAACTGTTTTTT.

V gene TRBV6-1 combines with J gene TRBJ2-7; 12 positions match TRBD2. Trimming removed 5 bases from V and 2 bases from J; junction bases left unmatched: 10. This CDR3 has 17 residues. Germline values: CDR1 MNHNS, CDR2 SASEGT. CDR3 in amino acids: CASSQTSGGLQPYEQYF. The CDR3 nucleotides are TGTGCCAGCAGTCAGACTAGCGGGGGCCTACAACCCTACGAGCAGTACTTC.

In this sample, this clonotype turned up many times. The chain is built from TRBV19 and TRBJ2-1; 11 nucleotides agree with TRBD2. Trimming at V came to 2 bases and at J to 6 bases, leaving 3 bases not matched to a gene. Germline values: CDR1 LNHDA, CDR2 SQIVND (reference sequence). The CDR3 loop spans 15 amino acids. The CDR3 DNA reads as TGTGCCAGTAGTATAACCGGGACTAGCGGCAATGAGCAGTTCTTC. Translated, it gives CASSITGTSGNEQFF.

This clonotype was seen only a few times. The chain joins TRBV20-1 to TRBJ1-1, with D perhaps matching TRBD1 (6 bases). V gave up 3 bases and J gave up 0 bases, with 14 bases separating them. In germline, CDR1 is DFQATT, CDR2 SNEGSKA (reference sequence). The CDR3 loop spans 15 amino acids. CDR3 amino acids: CSASSAGTMNTEAFF. In DNA, the CDR3 is TGCAGTGCTAGTTCGGCAGGGACAATGAACACTGAAGCTTTCTTT.

This clonotype was picked up many times. The chain employs TRBV20-1 and TRBJ2-7; no definite D call. Looked up from germline, CDR1 is DFQATT and CDR2 is SNEGSKA (reference sequence). The V gene lost 2 bases and the J gene lost 3 bases, with 20 bases spanning the gap. The CDR3 runs 16 residues. The CDR3 loop reads CSARPQEGPPHYEQYF. CDR3 sequence (DNA): TGCAGTGCTAGACCCCAGGAAGGCCCCCCCCACTACGAGCAGTACTTC.

This clonotype was counted at least ten times. V usage is TRBV6-5 and J usage is TRBJ1-4; D is unclear. Per germline, CDR1 MNHEY and CDR2 SVGAGI. The CDR3 length is 13 residues. With 2 bases removed from V and 8 bases from J, the gap between germline ends came to 9 bases. CDR3 coding DNA: TGTGCCAGCAGTTACAGGGTGCGAGAAAAACTGTTTTTT. Protein product: CASSYRVREKLFF.

This clonotype is medium-sized in the sample. This chain connects TRBV7-2 to TRBJ2-3, with TRBD1 identical over 10 bases. CDR1 and CDR2 (germline): SGHTA, FQGNSA. CDR3 size: 15 residues. Trimming at V came to 5 bases and at J to 5 bases, leaving 7 bases not matched to a gene. This chain's CDR3 is CASSPWTGGGDTQYF. The CDR3 DNA sequence: TGTGCCAGCAGCCCCTGGACAGGGGGAGGAGATACGCAGTATTTT.

A few counts support this clonotype. This chain uses TRBV30 with TRBJ2-2; 7 bases match TRBD1. The CDR3 is 13 amino acids. Germline V gives CDR1 GTSNPN, CDR2 SVGIG (reference sequence). The V and J ends lost 8 bases and 1 base, in that order; junction bases with no gene match: 4. The CDR3 sequence: CARRQGNTGELFF. The CDR3 DNA follows: TGTGCCCGTAGACAGGGGAACACCGGGGAGCTGTTTTTT.

In this sample, this clonotype turned up many times. CDR3 region: CASSPGQIQYF. The CDR3 region has the DNA TGTGCCAGCAGCCCCGGACAGATTCAGTACTTC. J is TRBJ2-4 and V is TRBV7-8, with a tentative D call TRBD1 (6 bases). Germline-derived CDR1 and CDR2 are SGHVS and FQNEAQ. The V gene lost 5 bases and the J gene lost 10 bases, with 9 bases spanning the gap. There are 11 residues in the CDR3.

This clonotype was detected many times. V is TRBV20-1 and J is TRBJ2-5; D tentatively reads TRBD1 or TRBD2 (6 bases each). Germline assignment: CDR1 DFQATT and CDR2 SNEGSKA (reference sequence). V was cut by 5 bases and J by 3 bases, with 19 bases left in between. The CDR3 extends over 15 amino acids. The CDR3 DNA reads TGCAGTGCTCCTACAGGGTTACTAGCTAAAGAGACCCAGTACTTC. Translated: CSAPTGLLAKETQYF.

In this sample, this clonotype turned up a few times. The V and J genes are TRBV6-2 or TRBV6-3 and TRBJ1-2; the D is unclear. V lost 5 bases to trimming and J lost 11 bases, with 12 bases between them. This CDR3 is 11 amino acids long. Germline V lookup: CDR1 MNHEY, CDR2 SVGEGT. In nucleotides, the CDR3 is TGTGCCAGCAGTCCTCCAGGATGGTACACCTTC. Protein sequence: CASSPPGWYTF.

This clonotype was recorded many times. The chain has TRBV6-1 and TRBJ1-5, with D possibly being TRBD1 (6 bases). V was trimmed by 7 bases and J by 4 bases, leaving 20 bases between them. Germline V gives CDR1 MNHNS, CDR2 SASEGT. The CDR3 spans 16 residues. The CDR3 sequence is CASTLGGPSSNQPQHF. The CDR3 DNA follows: TGTGCCAGCACCCTTGGGGGCCCCTCGAGTAATCAGCCCCAGCATTTT.

This clonotype was seen at least ten times. The chain has TRBV25-1 and TRBJ2-7, with D perhaps being TRBD1 or TRBD2 (5 bases each). This CDR3 region has 15 residues. Per germline, CDR1 MGHDK and CDR2 SYGVNS. Between the trimmed V and J ends, which lost 4 bases and 7 bases, there was a span of 20 bases. The CDR3 nucleotides are TGTGCCAGCAGTGCTCCCGGGACCCTGGGCTCGGAGCAGTACTTC. Amino acid sequence: CASSAPGTLGSEQYF.

Many counts were recorded for this clonotype. J is TRBJ2-2 and V is TRBV24-1; TRBD1 aligns across 8 bases. This CDR3 has 12 amino acids. V lost 12 bases, J lost 6 bases, and 5 bases stayed unmatched. CDR1 is KGHDR, CDR2 SFDVKD, per germline. CDR3: CAAQGAAGELFF. The DNA of the CDR3 is TGTGCCGCCCAGGGGGCGGCCGGGGAGCTGTTTTTT.

The rearrangement links TRBV10-3 to TRBJ2-1; the D gene could be TRBD1 or TRBD2 (6 bases each). In germline, CDR1 is ENHRY, CDR2 SYGVKD. The CDR3 is 11 residues long. Trimming took 4 bases from V and 12 from J, leaving 10 bases between them. The CDR3 sequence is CAISGRGAQFF. The CDR3 DNA reads as TGTGCCATCAGTGGAAGGGGGGCGCAGTTCTTC.

This clonotype was seen many times. The genes are TRBV7-2 and TRBJ2-3, with 9 bases lining up with TRBD2. Germline values: CDR1 SGHTA, CDR2 FQGNSA. Germline trimming cut 2 bases from V and 5 bases from J; bases unmatched to any gene: 8. CDR3 length: 16 amino acids. The CDR3 loop is CASSLIGTSFLDTQYF. As DNA, the CDR3 is TGTGCCAGCAGCTTAATTGGGACTAGCTTCTTAGATACGCAGTATTTT.

This clonotype appeared many times. The chain recombines TRBV30 with TRBJ1-2, with 7 bases matching TRBD1. CDR1 and CDR2 from the germline V gene are GTSNPN and SVGIG (reference sequence). The CDR3 has 14 amino acids. Losses at the gene ends were 0 bases for V and 5 bases for J; bases not matched to a gene: 6. CDR3 DNA: TGTGCCTGGAGTGTAAACAGGGGAGGGTATGGCTACACCTTC. It encodes CAWSVNRGGYGYTF.